Reported below is one T cell receptor beta chain. What it binds is unknown. J gave up 4 bases and V 6 bases, and 5 bases lay outside the gene matches. The CDR3 sequence is 14 residues long. The data originate from a study of T cells in Graves' hyperthyroidism and ophthalmopathy. Patients were excluded for uncontrolled infection, other autoimmune disease, pregnancy or lactation. Together with thyroid ultrasound, orbital computed tomography, serum thyroxine and TRAb, clinical symptoms were used for diagnoses. Study-wide findings and caveats: Most expanded thyroid clonotypes above 0.001 also appeared in blood. Separating ophthalmopathy from stable hyperthyroidism was achieved by a 13 V-J model.

RNA transcripts served as the template for amplifying TCR beta CDR3 regions. The HTBI primer set served for first-round RT-PCR of the TCR CDR3. TCRdb independently ran MiXCR on the multiplex PCR reads; one entry per CDR3 protein. The data contain over 650,000 distinct CDR3 sequences, about 45% of them seen just once; the ten biggest clones take up 7% to 7.5%. The sample was peripheral blood or thyroid tissue (not recorded which). The chain has TRBV12-3 or TRBV12-4 and TRBJ1-4; 7 bases fit TRBD1. This clonotype was obtained from an adult man with Graves' disease, either hyperthyroidism or ophthalmopathy (not recorded which). In DNA form, the CDR3 reads TGTGCCAGCAGCTCGGGACAGAATAATGAAAAACTGTTTTTT. Translated: CASSSGQNNEKLFF.